These T cell receptor beta chains were read from a single sample in a study of cytomegalovirus exposure and HLA in healthy donors. Using immunoSEQ multiplex PCR, the repertoire was profiled, and TCRdb retains in-frame clones only, with some absent. The sample comprises 150,000 to 200,000 clones, around 87% of which are singletons, and more than 1.5% rests with the top ten. Sample: PBMCs. The receptors were sampled from a woman aged 18-35 years in good health and CMV-seronegative. Both conserved end residues are part of each CDR3. D genes are given only for firm matches. Not every row has a clone size; where given, it reads once, few, many or a size class.

.	TRBJ1-6	.	TRBV30	CAWSVRGRVNSPLHF	TGTGCCTGGAGTGTACGTGGCAGGGTTAATTCACCCCTCCACTTT
.	TRBJ1-2	.	TRBV6-1	CASKNRSPYGYTF	TGTGCCAGCAAAAACAGGTCACCCTATGGCTACACCTTC
.	TRBJ1-2	.	TRBV2	CASMTWNYGYTF	TGTGCCAGCATGACATGGAACTATGGCTACACCTTC
.	TRBJ2-7	TRBD2	TRBV6-5	CASSYSAAGSSYEQYF	TGTGCCAGCAGTTACTCGGCAGCGGGGAGCTCCTACGAGCAGTACTTC
.	TRBJ2-7	TRBD1	TRBV10-3	CAISGLQGAYEQYF	TGTGCCATCAGTGGATTGCAGGGGGCTTACGAGCAGTACTTC
.	TRBJ1-2	TRBD1	TRBV18	CASSPGGQGNYGYTF	TGTGCCAGCTCACCAGGGGGACAGGGGAACTATGGCTACACCTTC
.	TRBJ2-7	TRBD2	TRBV4-1	CASSQGGSSYEQYF	TGCGCCAGCAGCCAAGGCGGGAGCTCCTACGAGCAGTACTTC
.	TRBJ2-1	TRBD2	TRBV6-5	CASSPGLADNEQFF	TGTGCCAGCAGTCCGGGACTAGCGGACAATGAGCAGTTCTTC
.	TRBJ1-3	TRBD1	TRBV28	CASSRDRGRGNTIYF	TGTGCCAGCAGCCGGGACAGGGGGAGAGGAAACACCATATATTTT
.	TRBJ1-1	.	TRBV4-1	CASSQDRQAGTEAFF	TGCGCCAGCAGCCAAGATCGACAGGCCGGCACTGAAGCTTTCTTT
.	TRBJ1-2	TRBD1	TRBV15	CATSWGQGTHYGYTF	TGTGCCACCAGCTGGGGACAGGGTACGCACTATGGCTACACCTTC
.	TRBJ1-5	.	TRBV5-4	CASSLGENQPQHF	TGTGCCAGCAGTCTAGGGGAAAATCAGCCCCAGCATTTT
once	TRBJ1-1	.	TRBV28	CATLLTGTLNTEAFF	TGTGCCACCTTGCTTACCGGGACATTGAACACTGAAGCTTTCTTT
.	TRBJ1-1	.	TRBV7-9	CASSERRDTEAFF	TGTGCCAGCAGCGAGCGTCGGGACACTGAAGCTTTCTTT
.	TRBJ2-5	.	TRBV2	CASSEDTDFQETQYF	TGTGCCAGCAGTGAGGACACAGACTTTCAAGAGACCCAGTACTTC
once	TRBJ1-1	.	TRBV5-1	CASSFGPGDTEAFF	.
.	TRBJ1-4	TRBD1	TRBV28	CASSFSGTGNEKLFF	TGTGCCAGCAGTTTCTCCGGGACAGGCAATGAAAAACTGTTTTTT
.	TRBJ2-3	.	TRBV6-1	CASSGGGAVDTQYF	TGTGCCAGCAGTGGGGGGGGCGCGGTGGATACGCAGTATTTT
.	TRBJ1-2	.	TRBV28	CASSLRGNGYTF	TGTGCCAGCAGTTTGAGGGGGAACGGCTACACCTTC
.	TRBJ1-5	.	TRBV11-3	CASSLEEGQPQHF	TGTGCCAGCAGCTTAGAGGAGGGGCAGCCCCAGCATTTT
.	TRBJ2-7	TRBD1	TRBV10-3	CAIRPTGASEQYF	TGTGCCATCAGACCAACAGGGGCCAGCGAGCAGTACTTC
once	TRBJ1-6	.	TRBV13	CASSLVGAGDSPLHF	TGTGCCAGCAGCTTAGTTGGAGCCGGGGATTCACCCCTCCACTTT
.	TRBJ2-5	.	TRBV5-4	CASSLDPGVGSQETQYF	TGTGCCAGCAGCTTGGACCCGGGTGTTGGCTCCCAAGAGACCCAGTACTTC
.	TRBJ1-2	.	TRBV5-1	CASSWARNYGYTF	TGCGCCAGCTCCTGGGCACGGAACTATGGCTACACCTTC
.	TRBJ2-1	.	TRBV7-9	CASSSTTMGLPGDEQFF	TGTGCCAGCAGCTCTACGACGATGGGACTCCCTGGGGATGAGCAGTTCTTC
.	TRBJ1-2	.	TRBV5-4	CASSSGQSYGYTF	TGTGCCAGCAGCTCAGGACAGAGCTATGGCTACACCTTC
.	TRBJ1-5	.	TRBV19	CASSIYRQGREIYSNQPQHF	TGTGCCAGTAGTATATATAGGCAGGGGAGGGAAATTTATAGCAATCAGCCCCAGCATTTT
.	TRBJ2-3	TRBD2	TRBV9	CASSSFTSGGTTDTQYF	TGTGCCAGCTCATCCTTCACTAGCGGGGGTACCACAGATACGCAGTATTTT
.	TRBJ2-1	TRBD1	TRBV27	CASSPPRGQGLYNEQFF	TGTGCCAGCAGTCCTCCCAGAGGACAGGGTTTATACAATGAGCAGTTCTTC
.	TRBJ2-7	.	TRBV18	CASSQGQEQYF	TGTGCCAGCTCTCAGGGACAAGAGCAGTACTTC
.	TRBJ2-4	.	TRBV29-1	CSVDGPGKNIQYF	TGCAGCGTTGATGGGCCAGGCAAAAACATTCAGTACTTC
.	TRBJ2-1	.	TRBV5-1	CASSLAEGQPYNEQFF	TGCGCCAGCAGCTTGGCGGAGGGGCAACCCTACAATGAGCAGTTCTTC
.	TRBJ1-4	.	TRBV21-1	CASSKDYRTNEKLFF	TGTGCCAGCAGCAAAGATTACAGGACTAATGAAAAACTGTTTTTT
.	TRBJ2-1	.	TRBV4-3	CASSQDIMAEPGEQFF	TGCGCCAGCAGCCAAGATATAATGGCCGAGCCGGGGGAGCAGTTCTTC
.	TRBJ2-3	TRBD1	TRBV6-5	CASSYSGTGGAYTQYF	TGTGCCAGCAGTTACTCAGGGACAGGGGGCGCTTATACGCAGTATTTT
.	TRBJ1-6	.	TRBV9	CASSTGSSPLHF	TGTGCCAGCAGCACCGGTAGTTCACCCCTCCACTTT
.	TRBJ1-1	.	TRBV5-1	CASSPRDFQTPMNTEAFF	TGCGCCAGCAGCCCCCGGGACTTCCAAACCCCAATGAACACTGAAGCTTTCTTT
.	TRBJ2-5	TRBD2	TRBV5-4	CASSWGLGTQETQYF	TGTGCCAGCAGCTGGGGACTAGGGACCCAAGAGACCCAGTACTTC
.	TRBJ2-2	.	TRBV28	CASSPPGIGTGELFF	TGTGCCAGCAGCCCCCCAGGGATCGGAACCGGGGAGCTGTTTTTT
.	TRBJ1-6	.	TRBV5-1	CASKLGELDSPLHF	TGCGCCAGCAAGCTCGGGGAGTTGGATTCACCCCTCCACTTT
.	TRBJ1-4	TRBD1	TRBV6-1	CASRWTGTEKLFF	TGTGCCAGCAGATGGACAGGGACGGAAAAACTGTTTTTT
few	TRBJ2-1	TRBD2	TRBV2	CASSIAGGSYNEQFF	TGTGCCAGCAGTATAGCGGGAGGGTCCTACAATGAGCAGTTCTTC
.	TRBJ2-3	TRBD2	TRBV7-2	CASSLMGLDGYF	TGTGCCAGCAGCTTAATGGGACTAGATGGGTATTTT
.	TRBJ2-3	.	TRBV15	CATSRESTSTDTQYF	TGTGCCACCAGCAGAGAATCCACTAGCACAGATACGCAGTATTTT
few	TRBJ1-4	.	TRBV2	CASNRQPIGEKLFF	TGTGCCAGCAATCGACAGCCGATAGGGGAAAAACTGTTTTTT
.	TRBJ2-4	TRBD2	TRBV9	CASSVGSAGETWLAKNIQYF	TGTGCCAGCAGCGTAGGATCAGCGGGAGAAACTTGGTTAGCCAAAAACATTCAGTACTTC
.	TRBJ2-1	.	TRBV11-1	CASSLGVYSYNEQFF	TGTGCCAGCAGCTTAGGCGTCTACTCCTACAATGAGCAGTTCTTC
.	TRBJ2-7	TRBD2	TRBV6-1	CASKGTISEQYF	TGTGCCAGCAAAGGGACTATCTCGGAGCAGTACTTC
.	TRBJ2-7	.	TRBV5-1	CASSLMTDSYEQYF	TGCGCCAGCAGCTTAATGACAGATTCCTACGAGCAGTACTTC
.	TRBJ1-2	TRBD1	TRBV28	CASSPGDRGFYGYTF	TGTGCCAGCAGTCCTGGGGACAGGGGCTTCTATGGCTACACCTTC
.	TRBJ1-6	.	TRBV19	CASRTQGTYNSPLHF	TGTGCCAGTAGAACCCAGGGCACCTATAATTCACCCCTCCACTTT
.	TRBJ2-3	TRBD1	TRBV18	CASSPVWDGTGFKDTQYF	TGTGCCAGCTCACCGGTTTGGGACGGGACAGGGTTTAAAGATACGCAGTATTTT